Listed below are T cell receptor beta chains from one sample, sequenced in a study of cytomegalovirus exposure and HLA in healthy donors. Assay used: immunoSEQ multiplex PCR; TCRdb lists only in-frame clones, some missing. The table shows 190,000 or so clones, with 65% to 90% occurring only once. Sample: PBMCs. These receptors all stem from a woman aged 25 to 39 in good health and CMV-seropositive. Both conserved end residues are part of each CDR3. Fields, in order: J gene, clone size, V gene, D gene, CDR3 DNA, CDR3 protein. The D gene is left open where the match is weak. Clone size appears in some rows only: once, few, many, or a class for an expanded clone.

>TRBJ2-3|NA|TRBV10-3|TRBD2
TGTGCCACGTCACTAGCGGGAGGGCCGTCAGATACGCAGTATTTT
CATSLAGGPSDTQYF
>TRBJ1-1|NA|TRBV5-1|TRBD1
TGCGCCAGCAGCTTACAGGGGCAAGAAGCTTTCTTT
CASSLQGQEAFF
>TRBJ1-5|NA|TRBV15|NA
TGTGCCACCAGGATGGGTGGAGGTCAGCCCCAGCATTTT
CATRMGGGQPQHF
>TRBJ1-2|NA|TRBV19|TRBD1
TGTGCCAGTAGCAGCGGGACAGGGGACTATGGCTACACCTTC
CASSSGTGDYGYTF
>TRBJ2-7|NA|TRBV5-1|TRBD1
TGCGCCAGCAGCTTGGCCCAGGGGGCGCGGTACGAGCAGTACTTC
CASSLAQGARYEQYF
>TRBJ2-7|once|TRBV4-1|TRBD2
TGCGCCAGCAGCCAATATAGCGGGAGTTCCTACGAGCAGTACTTC
CASSQYSGSSYEQYF
>TRBJ1-2|NA|TRBV6-1|TRBD1
TGTGCCAGCAGTCAACAGGGGATAGGGAGTGGCTACACCTTC
CASSQQGIGSGYTF
>TRBJ2-7|NA|TRBV28|NA
TGTGCCAGCCTTACCCCGGACAATCCCTACGAGCAGTACTTC
CASLTPDNPYEQYF
>TRBJ2-7|NA|TRBV18|NA
TGTGCCAGCTCGACCACGCTGGTTACCTCCCAAGCGAGGTACGAGCAGTACTTC
CASSTTLVTSQARYEQYF
>TRBJ2-7|NA|TRBV27|TRBD2
TGTGCCAGCAGCCCAGGACTAGAATCCTACGAGCAGTACTTC
CASSPGLESYEQYF
>TRBJ2-4|NA|TRBV18|TRBD1
TGTGCCAGCTCACCGACAGGGGGCTTTGGCAAAAACATTCAGTACTTC
CASSPTGGFGKNIQYF
>TRBJ1-2|NA|TRBV27|TRBD1
TGTGCCAGCAGTGTAAACTTGGACAGGTCTACTGAGACCTTC
CASSVNLDRSTETF
>TRBJ1-2|NA|TRBV6-5|NA
NA
CASSSSSWAGGGYTF
>TRBJ2-1|NA|TRBV30|NA
TGTGCCTGGACTAGCCTCCCTCTCTACAATGAGCAGTTCTTC
CAWTSLPLYNEQFF
>TRBJ1-5|NA|TRBV9|TRBD1
TGTGCCAGCAGCTCGGGACAGATGAATCAGCCCCAGCATTTT
CASSSGQMNQPQHF
>TRBJ1-2|NA|TRBV7-8|NA
TGTGCCAGCAGCTCCCTGCGGAGGGGCGGCGGCTACACCTTC
CASSSLRRGGGYTF
>TRBJ2-3|NA|TRBV10-3|NA
TGTGCCATCAGTGACGCCAAGACAGCAGATACGCAGTATTTT
CAISDAKTADTQYF
>TRBJ1-1|NA|TRBV5-1|NA
TGCGCCAGCAGCTTGGCGGGGGATGCGAACACTGAAGCTTTCTTT
CASSLAGDANTEAFF
>TRBJ1-5|NA|TRBV5-5|NA
TGTGCCAGCAGCCCCTCTCAGGGTAACAATCAGCCCCAGCATTTT
CASSPSQGNNQPQHF
>TRBJ2-4|NA|TRBV10-1|TRBD2
TGCGCCAGCAGTGACGAGGGGGTTGCGGGAGGAGATTGCATTCAGTACTTC
CASSDEGVAGGDCIQYF
>TRBJ1-1|NA|TRBV5-8|TRBD1
TGTGCCAGCGCATTCCGGGACAGGGGGAACACTGAAGCTTTCTTT
CASAFRDRGNTEAFF
>TRBJ2-2|NA|TRBV25-1|TRBD2
TGTGCCAGCAGTCCCCTGGGTAGCGGGAGTGGGGCCGGGGAGCTGTTTTTT
CASSPLGSGSGAGELFF
>TRBJ1-1|NA|TRBV5-1|NA
TGCGCCAGCAGCTTGGCAGTGGGGGGTGTTGAAGCTTTCTTT
CASSLAVGGVEAFF
>TRBJ2-7|NA|TRBV12-1|NA
TGTGCCGACCGCGGGAGTCTAACCCACGAGCAGTACTTC
CADRGSLTHEQYF
>TRBJ1-5|NA|TRBV19|NA
TGTGCCAGTAGCCTCTATAGCGGGAACAATCAGCCCCAGCATTTT
CASSLYSGNNQPQHF
>TRBJ2-1|NA|TRBV15|NA
TGTGCCACCAGCAGAGTTTCGGGTTATGAGCAGTTCTTC
CATSRVSGYEQFF
>TRBJ2-7|NA|TRBV27|NA
TGTGCCAGCAGTTTATGGTCCCCAGGGCCTACCTACGAGCAGTACTTC
CASSLWSPGPTYEQYF
>TRBJ2-6|once|TRBV6-1|NA
TGTGCCAGCAGTGAATGGGAACTAGTTGGTAGGGCCAACGTCCTGACTTTC
CASSEWELVGRANVLTF
>TRBJ2-5|NA|TRBV7-6|NA
TGTGCCAGCAGCCGAGAGCAACAAGAGACCCAGTACTTC
CASSREQQETQYF
>TRBJ2-3|NA|TRBV28|TRBD1
TGTGCCAGCAGTTTAACGACAGGGGGCGCGACAGATACGCAGTATTTT
CASSLTTGGATDTQYF